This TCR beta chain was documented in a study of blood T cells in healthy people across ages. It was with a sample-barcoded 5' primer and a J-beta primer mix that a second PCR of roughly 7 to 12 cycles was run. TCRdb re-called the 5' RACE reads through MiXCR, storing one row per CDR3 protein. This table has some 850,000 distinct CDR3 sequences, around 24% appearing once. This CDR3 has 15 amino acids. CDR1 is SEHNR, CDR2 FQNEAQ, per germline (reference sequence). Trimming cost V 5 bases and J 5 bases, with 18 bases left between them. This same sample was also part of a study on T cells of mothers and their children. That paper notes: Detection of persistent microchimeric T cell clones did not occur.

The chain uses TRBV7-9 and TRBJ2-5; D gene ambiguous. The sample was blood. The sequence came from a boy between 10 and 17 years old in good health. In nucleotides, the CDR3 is TGTGCCAGCAGCCCCGGACGGAGCCCCTCCGAGACCCAGTACTTC. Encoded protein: CASSPGRSPSETQYF. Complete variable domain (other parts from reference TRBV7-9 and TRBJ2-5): DTGVSQNPRHKITKRGQNVTFRCDPISEHNRLYWYRQTLGQGPEFLTYFQNEAQLEKSRLLSDRFSAERPKGSFSTLEIQRTEQGDSAMYLCASSPGRSPSETQYFGPGTRLLVL.